A selection of T cell receptor beta chains follows, all from one sample in a study of blood T cell repertoires in COVID-19. Sequencing used immunoSEQ multiplex PCR; TCRdb keeps in-frame clones, though not all of them. The sample comprises about 300,000 clones, 70% to 90% of which are singletons, and approximately 5.4% rests with the top ten. The sequenced sample consisted of PBMCs or T cells enriched from blood (not recorded which). The receptors shown here come from a woman in her twenties or thirties who had recovered from COVID-19. The CDR3 runs from the conserved cysteine through the conserved F or W. Each record gives: V gene, clone size, CDR3 protein. Clone size appears in some rows only: once, few, many, or a class for an expanded clone.

>TRBV5-1|once
CASSSTGTGKYEQYF
>TRBV12-5|once
CASGLREGYTEAFF
>TRBV7-9|NA
CASSESRKSYNEQFF
>TRBV2|NA
CASSVGTGSLKLFF
>TRBV5-4|NA
CASSPQAREVWNEQFF
>TRBV5-1|NA
CASKLGGLMNTEAFF
>TRBV5-4|once
CASSYEQGRSPLHF
>TRBV3-1/TRBV3-2|NA
CASSPGRGTGELFF
>TRBV5-4|NA
CASSPGLAGKETQYF
>TRBV24-1|NA
CATTGRDGQQKRTAKNIQYF
>TRBV6-6|NA
CASSYGGASGTEAFF
>TRBV30|NA
CAWSARDRVRDTQYF
>TRBV5-8|NA
CASSLATQGPNTEAFF
>TRBV5-1|NA
CASSLAVRRRTMNTEAFF
>TRBV30|NA
CAWARTGGSSNTEAFF
>TRBV5-4|once
CASSPGGGGYTF
>TRBV28|NA
CASSEGVGSNQPQHF
>TRBV29-1|NA
CSVVSGNQPQHF
>TRBV30|NA
CAWGEQGRNMGYTF
>TRBV5-1|NA
CASSEGSSGYNEQFF
>TRBV11-2|NA
CASSLAGGTEAFF
>TRBV4-3|NA
CASSQDHSRRNTEAFF